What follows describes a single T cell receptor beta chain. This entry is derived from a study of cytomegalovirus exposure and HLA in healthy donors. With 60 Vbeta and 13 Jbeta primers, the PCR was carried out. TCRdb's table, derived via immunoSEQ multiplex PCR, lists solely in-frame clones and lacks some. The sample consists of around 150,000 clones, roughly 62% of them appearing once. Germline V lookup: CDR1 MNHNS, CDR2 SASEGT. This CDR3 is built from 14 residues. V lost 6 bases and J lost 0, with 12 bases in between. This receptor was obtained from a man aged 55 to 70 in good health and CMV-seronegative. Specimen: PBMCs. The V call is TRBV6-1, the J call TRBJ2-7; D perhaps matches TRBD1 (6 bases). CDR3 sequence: CASSLGTSSYEQYF. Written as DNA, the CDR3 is TGTGCCAGCAGCCTGGGGACAAGCTCCTACGAGCAGTACTTC.